These T cell receptor beta chains were read from a single sample in a study of blood T cell repertoires in COVID-19. Produced via immunoSEQ multiplex PCR; TCRdb's table is partial and in-frame only. This table holds roughly 14,000 clones, around 86% found once. The sequenced sample was peripheral blood. These receptors were obtained from a man in his 60s with acute or convalescent COVID-19. The CDR3 runs from the conserved cysteine through the conserved F or W.

v_call cdr3_aa
TRBV5-4 CASSLVQGAKTQYF
TRBV28 CASSFKLGQGNTGELFF
TRBV19 CASSIGTGGADTQYF
TRBV19 CASSRPGGSGQGDTQYF
TRBV9 CASSDISGGTDTQYF
TRBV6-1 CASSVLAGGPSAETQYF
TRBV18 CASSPGTATSYNEQFF
TRBV10-3 CAIRGTGGEQFF
TRBV6-5 CASSYLATGETQYF
TRBV25-1 CASRRTSGRGLETQYF
TRBV11-1 CASSLERGSHTDTQYF
TRBV28 CASLTGFDHYEQYF
TRBV19 CASSIDIAGAVSSYNEQFF
TRBV5-1 CASSLGTGRWDDEQFF
TRBV30 CAWSRGDNQPQHF
TRBV19 CASSNQGASSYEQYF
TRBV5-1 CASRSASRTGELFF
TRBV20-1 CSASYRVGHEQYF
TRBV19 CASSISGPNTQYF
TRBV3-1/TRBV3-2 CASSLGLAGLYNEQFF
TRBV11-2 CASSLDYGKRSPLHF
TRBV18 CASSPLLAGGAYEQYF
TRBV3-1/TRBV3-2 CASSQDIPGVDIQYF
TRBV18 CASSPGGDYGYTF
TRBV6-5 CACSRDRVSYGYTF
TRBV24-1 CATGAGALSSYNEQFF
TRBV4-1 CASSQGGLGRPYNEQFF
TRBV5-5 CASSLERGLGYTF
TRBV5-1 CASSFTSTGREKLFF
TRBV6-1 CASSVTGQGLNYGYTF
TRBV7-2 CASSEPRTVHF
TRBV4-2 CASSHGLAGGGTGELFF